This T cell receptor (beta chain) was sequenced in a study of blood T cell repertoires in COVID-19. Libraries were prepared by immunoSEQ multiplex PCR; TCRdb keeps only in-frame clonotypes and omits some of them. The table has some 180,000 clones, roughly three quarters seen once. The CDR3 contains 16 residues. The V gene's germline CDR1 is LGHDT and CDR2 YNNKEL (reference sequence). Trimming removed 2 bases from V and 8 bases from J; junction bases left unmatched: 11. The sequence was obtained from a woman between 45 and 65 years old with active or convalescent COVID-19. The chain employs TRBV3-1 (or the pseudogene TRBV3-2) and TRBJ1-2, with 10 bases that match TRBD1. The sequenced material came from peripheral blood. The CDR3 loop reads CASSQQVRTGGGGYTF. The CDR3 DNA sequence: TGTGCCAGCAGCCAACAAGTCCGGACAGGGGGAGGAGGCTACACCTTC.